Presented here are 27 T cell receptor beta chains from one specimen sequenced in a study of siplizumab effects on memory and regulatory T cells. Generated by immunoSEQ multiplex PCR, the TCRdb table keeps only in-frame clones and is missing some. The sample has some 81,000 clones; more than 85% are singletons. The specimen sequenced was CD8+ T cells sorted from blood. The receptors here all came from a human donor in good health.

This chain connects TRBV19 to TRBJ1-2; 7 bases are shared with TRBD1. The CDR3 sequence is 15 residues long. V was pared by 6 bases and J by 7 bases, with 14 bases of the junction left unmatched. In germline, CDR1 is LNHDA, CDR2 SQIVND (reference sequence). The CDR3: CASRMSGGGIGGYTF. DNA of the CDR3: TGTGCCAGTAGAATGTCAGGGGGTGGAATAGGTGGCTACACCTTC.

V and J are TRBV29-1 and TRBJ2-7; possibly TRBD1 for D (6 bases). Trimming left V 5 bases short and J 3 bases short, with 14 bases between. CDR3 size: 13 residues. Germline V CDR1 and CDR2: SQVTM, ANQGSEA. The CDR3 coding sequence is TGCAGCGTTAGAGGGGGTTTCAACTACGAGCAGTACTTC. It specifies CSVRGGFNYEQYF.

The chain employs TRBV1 and TRBJ2-5. TRBV1 is flagged as a pseudogene. The CDR3 has 15 residues. CDR3 sequence reads: CTSSQDPGRQETQYF. In nucleotides, the CDR3 is TGCACCAGCAGCCAAGATCCCGGGCGGCAAGAGACCCAGTACTTC.

The V gene is TRBV10-3, the J gene TRBJ2-1; 12 bases line up with TRBD2. Germline V gene data show CDR1 as ENHRY and CDR2 as SYGVKD. The CDR3 extends over 14 amino acids. V shed 10 bases, J shed 8 bases, and the junction held 9 bases outside the gene matches. CDR3 in DNA: TGTGCCAGTATACTAGCGGGAGGATCAGATGAGCAGTTCTTC. Protein: CASILAGGSDEQFF.

The CDR3 loop is CASSSRTGGLLEQFF. CDR3 bases: TGTGCCAGCAGCTCCAGAACGGGAGGGCTTCTAGAGCAGTTCTTC. The chain has TRBV6-1 and TRBJ2-1; 8 nucleotides match TRBD2. CDR1 and CDR2 (germline): MNHNS, SASEGT. V was clipped by 6 bases and J by 10 bases; unmatched bases: 14. This CDR3 comprises 15 residues.

The chain has TRBV7-3 and TRBJ2-1; the D gene is possibly TRBD1 (6 bases). This CDR3 region has 11 residues. V was pared by 4 bases and J by 8 bases, with 6 bases between. Germline assignment: CDR1 SGHTA and CDR2 FQGTGA. The DNA of the CDR3 is TGTGCCAGCAGCTCAGGGGATGAGCAGTTCTTC. Encoded protein: CASSSGDEQFF.

This chain connects TRBV5-7 to TRBJ2-2; tentative D call: TRBD2 (5 bases). TRBV5-7 falls under the ORF class, with uncertain function. V lost 0 bases, J lost 0 bases, and 6 bases lay in between. This CDR3 has 15 residues. The CDR3 region is CASSLDGANTGELFF. CDR3 nucleotide sequence: TGTGCCAGCAGCTTGGACGGGGCGAACACCGGGGAGCTGTTTTTT.

V and J are TRBV9 and TRBJ2-7, with 8 bases that match TRBD2. The junction had 2 bases not matched to a gene; V was cut back by 0 bases and J by 0 bases. The CDR3 sequence is 15 residues long. Germline assignment: CDR1 SGDLS and CDR2 YYNGEE. CDR3 coding DNA: TGTGCCAGCAGCGTAGCTAGCGGGCCCTCCTACGAGCAGTACTTC. Protein product: CASSVASGPSYEQYF.

The chain carries TRBV15 and TRBJ2-3; possibly TRBD1 for D (6 bases). This CDR3 contains 18 residues. V was shortened by 3 bases and J by 6 bases, with 25 bases between the two germline ends. Germline CDR1 and CDR2: LNHNV and YYDKDF (reference sequence). The CDR3 sequence: CATSSNKDSRSWGDTQYF. CDR3 coding DNA: TGTGCCACCAGCAGTAACAAGGACAGCCGATCTTGGGGGGATACGCAGTATTTT.

This clone appeared once. CDR3 DNA sequence: TGTGCCAGCAGTGCTGCGGGAGGGAGCACAGATACGCAGTATTTT. Protein product: CASSAAGGSTDTQYF. The chain is built from TRBV2 and TRBJ2-3; 9 bases are a match to TRBD2. Germline assignment: CDR1 SNHLY and CDR2 FYNNEI. The ends lost 4 bases at V and 0 bases at J; junction bases unmatched: 2. This CDR3 comprises 15 residues.

On this clone: Other DNA sequences from this sample encode an identical CDR3 as well. V is TRBV27 and J is TRBJ2-1; D may be TRBD1 (6 bases). This CDR3 comprises 14 residues. V lost 5 bases to trimming and J lost 1 base, with 9 bases between them. The germline CDR1 and CDR2 sequences are MNHEY and SMNVEV (reference sequence). As DNA, the CDR3 is TGTGCCAGCAGTAGCAGGGGTTCCTACAATGAGCAGTTCTTC. Amino acid sequence: CASSSRGSYNEQFF.

The chain has TRBV5-1 and TRBJ2-1; 8 bases are shared with TRBD2. The CDR3 length is 17 residues. Germline loops: CDR1 SGHRS, CDR2 YFSETQ. Unmatched junction bases numbered 10, after V lost 1 base and J lost 4 bases. The CDR3: CASSLRPPGGEYNEQFF. CDR3 sequence (DNA): TGCGCCAGCAGCTTGAGGCCCCCGGGAGGGGAATACAATGAGCAGTTCTTC.

The chain recombines TRBV7-2 with TRBJ2-2; 7 bases match TRBD2. The CDR3 loop spans 15 amino acids. Germline CDR1 and CDR2: SGHTA and FQGNSA. The ends lost 5 bases at V and 10 bases at J; junction bases unmatched: 13. CDR3 DNA: TGTGCCAGCAGCCCCCGGTGGGGGAGGGCCGAGGAGCTGTTTTTT. Protein: CASSPRWGRAEELFF.

The genes are TRBV7-9 and TRBJ2-3; D gene ambiguous. Trimming cost V 7 bases and J 4 bases, with 18 bases left between them. CDR1 SEHNR and CDR2 FQNEAQ come from the germline V gene (reference sequence). The CDR3 consists of 15 residues. CDR3 sequence: CASNQIGLKADTQYF. The CDR3 DNA sequence: TGTGCCAGCAACCAAATAGGGTTGAAAGCAGATACGCAGTATTTT.

The J gene is TRBJ2-7, the V gene TRBV5-1; 9 bases map to TRBD2. Germline CDR1 is SGHRS and CDR2 is YFSETQ. With V trimmed by 1 base and J by 7 bases, 6 bases remained unmatched. The CDR3 loop spans 14 amino acids. CDR3 sequence reads: CASSLSGGRGEQYF. CDR3 bases: TGCGCCAGCAGCTTGTCGGGCGGGAGGGGTGAGCAGTACTTC.

This chain joins TRBV19 and TRBJ2-7, with unresolved D. V was cut by 5 bases and J by 2 bases, with 16 bases left in between. Germline CDR1 reads LNHDA; CDR2 reads SQIVND (reference sequence). This CDR3 is 15 amino acids long. The CDR3: CASSFDPSATYEQYF. The CDR3 DNA reads TGTGCCAGTAGTTTCGACCCTTCGGCTACCTACGAGCAGTACTTC. Filled out from reference TRBV19 and TRBJ2-7, the complete variable domain reads DGGITQSPKYLFRKEGQNVTLSCEQNLNHDAMYWYRQDPGQGLRLIYYSQIVNDFQKGDIAEGYSVSREKKESFPLTVTSAQKNPTAFYLCASSFDPSATYEQYFGPGTRLTVT.

This sequence joins TRBV28 and TRBJ2-7; D gene uncertain. Germline CDR1 is MDHEN and CDR2 is SYDVKM. The CDR3 has 13 amino acids. V lost 2 bases, J lost 6 bases, and 11 bases lay in between. CDR3 residues: CASSLGTRVEQYF. The CDR3 DNA sequence: TGTGCCAGCAGTTTAGGCACCCGTGTCGAGCAGTACTTC. Full variable domain (missing parts from reference TRBV28 and TRBJ2-7): DVKVTQSSRYLVKRTGEKVFLECVQDMDHENMFWYRQDPGLGLRLIYFSYDVKMKEKGDIPEGYSVSREKKERFSLILESASTNQTSMYLCASSLGTRVEQYFGPGTRLTVT.

The V and J genes are TRBV9 and TRBJ2-5; D gene unclear. The CDR3 contains 13 residues. CDR1 is SGDLS, CDR2 YYNGEE, per germline. The V and J ends lost 1 base and 1 base respectively, with 5 bases between them. The CDR3 spells CASSVLPQETQYF. CDR3 coding DNA: TGTGCCAGCAGCGTACTCCCCCAAGAGACCCAGTACTTC.

This clone was seen a single time. This chain connects TRBV5-1 to TRBJ1-4, with 9 bases matching TRBD1. V gave up 0 bases and J gave up 8 bases; unmatched junction bases: 8. This CDR3 comprises 16 residues. CDR1 SGHRS and CDR2 YFSETQ come from the germline V gene. CDR3: CASSLADRGAGEKLFF. The CDR3 DNA is TGCGCCAGCAGCTTGGCGGACAGGGGAGCAGGCGAAAAACTGTTTTTT.

The CDR3 nucleotides read TGTGCCAGCAGTGAGACTAGCGGGAGGTCCACCTACGAGCAGTACTTC. This encodes CASSETSGRSTYEQYF. The chain recombines TRBV28 with TRBJ2-7; 13 nucleotides match TRBD2. Germline-derived CDR1 and CDR2 are MDHEN and SYDVKM. The CDR3 runs 16 residues. With V trimmed by 5 bases and J by 2 bases, 6 bases remained unmatched.

The chain couples TRBV11-2 to TRBJ1-4; no firm D call. CDR3 length: 14 residues. The ends were cut back, 3 bases at V and 8 bases at J, with 13 bases in the middle. Germline CDR1 reads SGHAT; CDR2 reads FQNNGV. The CDR3 sequence is CASSFGQPGEKLFF. The DNA of the CDR3 is TGTGCCAGCAGCTTTGGGCAGCCGGGAGAAAAACTGTTTTTT.

V gene TRBV14 combines with J gene TRBJ2-5; D may be TRBD1 (6 bases). The CDR3 runs 15 residues. Deletions cut 1 base from V and 6 bases from J, with 15 bases between. Per germline, CDR1 SGHDN and CDR2 FVKESK. DNA of the CDR3: TGTGCCAGCAGCCAAGTCCCAGGGGCTTGGAAGACCCAGTACTTC. It yields the protein CASSQVPGAWKTQYF.

The V call is TRBV2, the J call TRBJ1-1, with TRBD1 matching 7 bases. With V trimmed by 7 bases and J by 1 base, 3 bases remained unmatched. The CDR3 has 13 amino acids. Germline lookup yields CDR1 SNHLY and CDR2 FYNNEI. The CDR3 sequence is CASIRQGNTEAFF. DNA for the CDR3: TGTGCCAGCATTCGACAGGGGAACACTGAAGCTTTCTTT. The variable domain in full, completed from reference TRBV2 and TRBJ1-1, reads EPEVTQTPSHQVTQMGQEVILRCVPISNHLYFYWYRQILGQKVEFLVSFYNNEISEKSEIFDDQFSVERPDGSNFTLKIRSTKLEDSAMYFCASIRQGNTEAFFGQGTRLTVV.

This chain joins TRBV9 and TRBJ2-3; D unresolved. Between the trimmed V and J ends, which lost 4 bases and 0 bases, there was a span of 12 bases. CDR1 is SGDLS and CDR2 is YYNGEE in the germline V gene. The CDR3 has 15 residues. CDR3 loop: CASSPSTASTDTQYF. For the CDR3, the DNA is TGTGCCAGCAGCCCATCAACAGCTAGCACAGATACGCAGTATTTT.

The table lists this clone with a count of one. The chain employs TRBV9 and TRBJ1-1; 8 bases are a match to TRBD1. Germline CDR1 SGDLS, CDR2 YYNGEE. The CDR3 consists of 13 residues. J was trimmed by 6 bases and V by 4 bases; bases with no gene match: 5. The CDR3 loop is CASSHDRGSEAFF. CDR3 in DNA: TGTGCCAGCAGCCACGACAGGGGCTCTGAAGCTTTCTTT.

This rearrangement joins TRBV29-1 to TRBJ2-7; maybe TRBD2 (6 bases). The CDR3 length is 13 residues. The V gene lost 6 bases and the J gene lost 3 bases, with 15 bases spanning the gap. Germline V gene sequence: CDR1 SQVTM, CDR2 ANQGSEA. The CDR3 region is CSVRVADDYEQYF. CDR3 nucleotide sequence: TGCAGCGTGCGAGTAGCGGACGACTACGAGCAGTACTTC.

The rearrangement uses TRBV7-9 and TRBJ1-2; D ambiguous. The V gene lost 5 bases and the J gene lost 2 bases, with 9 bases spanning the gap. The CDR3 loop spans 13 amino acids. Germline lookup yields CDR1 SEHNR and CDR2 FQNEAQ (reference sequence). CDR3 coding DNA: TGTGCCAGCAGCCAGCCCGGAAACTATGGCTACACCTTC. Translation gives CASSQPGNYGYTF.